One sample yielded the 23 T cell receptor beta chains listed below, sequenced in a study of tumor-infiltrating lymphocytes in primary liver carcinoma. Germline DNA was also extracted, and blood RNA derived from unsorted whole blood. A constant-region primer primed TCR beta cDNA synthesis from 400 to 600 ng of total RNA. What produced the TCR beta libraries was three nested multiplex PCR rounds using slightly modified ARM-PCR. It was with TRBV1-TRBV30 forward primers and a C-beta reverse primer that the first two PCR rounds were run, at 10 to 11 cycles each. TCRdb redid the calling of the multiplex PCR reads with MiXCR, one entry per CDR3 protein. Of about 330,000 distinct CDR3 sequences listed, around three fifths are singletons. The specimen sequenced was peripheral blood. Source of these receptors: a man aged 35-49 years with primary liver carcinoma and hepatitis B virus infection.

As concerns this clonotype: An end of the junction differs from the germline gene, which may be a read error. V is TRBV5-6 and J is TRBJ2-7, with unresolved D. The CDR3 contains 14 residues. Germline CDR1 reads SGHDT; CDR2 reads YYEEEE. CDR3 residues: CASSLADSEYEQYF. The CDR3 coding sequence is TGTGCCAGCAGCTTGGCGGATTCAGAATACGAACAGTACTTC.

The chain carries TRBV11-1 and TRBJ2-1, with D uncertain. Germline V gene lookup returns CDR1 SGHAT and CDR2 FQDESV (reference sequence). The CDR3 extends over 20 amino acids. The V end lost 4 bases, the J end lost 5 bases, and 30 bases lay between the germline ends. The CDR3 DNA sequence: TGTGCCAGCAGCTCCCCTCGGGCAGTAGATGCAGCCCCGGGTCACAATGAGCAGTTCTTC. Translated, it gives CASSSPRAVDAAPGHNEQFF.

The chain carries TRBV5-1 and TRBJ2-6, with D hard to call. Germline V gene lookup returns CDR1 SGHRS and CDR2 YFSETQ. The CDR3 is made up of 15 amino acids. The V end was cut by 0 bases, the J end by 3 bases, with 7 bases between. As DNA, the CDR3 is TGCGCCAGCAGCTTGGAAGGGTTTGGGGCCAACGTCCTGACTTTC. Translation: CASSLEGFGANVLTF.

In regard to this clonotype: This clone may be a read error of a much larger clone one base away. The rearrangement joins TRBV6-2 or TRBV6-3 to TRBJ2-2; TRBD2 is a possible D gene (6 bases). Germline lookup yields CDR1 MNHEY and CDR2 SVGEGT. The length of the CDR3 is 14 residues. CDR3 sequence (DNA): TGTGCCAGCAGTTACTCTACATACACCGGGGGGCTGTTTTTT. Its protein is CASSYSTYTGGLFF.

In its sample, this clonotype was seen once. The DNA of the CDR3 is TGTGCAAGTAGTTTTGCTGCAGGGGTTAACTACGAGCAGTACTTC. It is translated as CASSFAAGVNYEQYF. The J gene is TRBJ2-7, the V gene TRBV12-3 or TRBV12-4, with D perhaps TRBD1 (6 bases). The CDR3 covers 15 residues.

This clonotype has a count of ten or more. The rearrangement joins TRBV12-3 or TRBV12-4 to TRBJ2-1; D is ambiguous. There are 11 residues in the CDR3. Deletions cut 7 bases from V and 5 bases from J, with 6 bases between. The CDR3 here is CASTRNNEQFF. In nucleotides, the CDR3 is TGTGCCAGCACCAGAAACAATGAGCAGTTCTTC.

V is TRBV6-1 and J is TRBJ2-7; D gene ambiguous. From germline, CDR1 is MNHNS and CDR2 SASEGT. The CDR3 is made up of 14 amino acids. V was pared by 6 bases and J by 3 bases, with 15 bases between. The CDR3 loop is CASRFKGSFYEQYF. The DNA for the CDR3 is TGTGCCAGCAGATTTAAGGGATCCTTCTACGAGCAGTACTTC.

This clonotype was counted ten times or more. The V and J genes are TRBV6-2 or TRBV6-3 and TRBJ2-7, with a weak D call TRBD2 (7 bases). CDR1 and CDR2 from the germline V gene are MNHEY and SVGEGT. The CDR3 has 14 amino acids. V lost 7 bases to trimming and J lost 7 bases, with 20 bases between them. The CDR3 protein is CASINLEGGREQYF. In DNA, the CDR3 is TGTGCCAGCATCAACCTGGAGGGGGGGAGGGAGCAGTACTTC.

Note on this clonotype: A read error is possible here, since a much larger clone lies one base away. The rearrangement links TRBV10-3 to TRBJ2-3, with a possible D match to TRBD2 (5 bases). Trimming shortened V by 4 bases and J by 0 bases, and 11 bases separated the two germline ends. There are 15 residues in the CDR3. Germline V gene data show CDR1 as ENHRY and CDR2 as SYGVKD. DNA of the CDR3: TGTGCCATCAGTGGGTCGACGGGGAGCACAGATACGCAGTATTTT. Residues: CAISGSTGSTDTQYF.

Regarding this clonotype: The missing conserved phenylalanine or tryptophan at the end of this CDR3 makes a read error likely. The chain recombines TRBV5-1 with TRBJ2-1; weak D call: TRBD2 (5 bases). This CDR3 contains 16 residues. CDR1 and CDR2 (germline): SGHRS, YFSETQ. The CDR3, as DNA: TGCCCCAGCAGCTTCGTGAGGGCAGGACCCTACAAAGAGCAGTTCCTC. The encoded protein is CPSSFVRAGPYKEQFL.

As to this clonotype: A much larger clone lies one base from this, so it may be a read error. This chain links TRBV5-4 with TRBJ2-3; D is unresolved. This CDR3 region has 14 residues. Trimming took 4 bases from V and 2 from J, leaving 11 bases between them. CDR1 SGHNT and CDR2 YYREEE come from the germline V gene (reference sequence). Here the CDR3 DNA reads TGTGCCAGCAGCCCACGGAATCCCACAGATACGCAGTATTTT. The encoded protein is CASSPRNPTDTQYF. Combining the CDR3 with reference TRBV5-4 and TRBJ2-3 gives the whole variable domain ETGVTQSPTHLIKTRGQQVTLRCSSQSGHNTVSWYQQALGQGPQFIFQYYREEENGRGNFPPRFSGLQFPNYSSELNVNALELDDSALYLCASSPRNPTDTQYFGPGTRLTVL.

This chain connects TRBV6-5 to TRBJ2-2; D tentatively reads TRBD1 or TRBD2 (7 bases each). The germline gives CDR1 MNHEY, CDR2 SVGAGI. V was clipped by 2 bases and J by 3 bases, with 13 bases between them. The CDR3 is 16 residues long. The CDR3 DNA follows: TGTGCCAGCAGTTACGGGGCAGGGGGGGACACCGGGGAGCTGTTTTTT. This sequence encodes CASSYGAGGDTGELFF.

The rearrangement uses TRBV11-1 and TRBJ2-3; D is undetermined. The CDR3 contains 14 residues. Trimming removed 5 bases at V and 5 bases at J, with 14 bases between. Per germline, CDR1 SGHAT and CDR2 FQDESV (reference sequence). CDR3 coding DNA: TGTGCCAGCAGCGTTGGGGTTCACAAAGATACGCAGTATTTT. Translated, it gives CASSVGVHKDTQYF.

A word on this clonotype: A read error may be the cause here, since a much bigger clone is one base away. The chain links TRBV12-3 or TRBV12-4 to TRBJ2-3; 14 nucleotides align to TRBD2. The CDR3 length is 15 residues. CDR3 region: CASRLGLAGVDTKYF. The CDR3 DNA is TGTGCCAGCAGACTGGGACTAGCGGGAGTAGATACGAAGTATTTT.

Turning to this clonotype: This could be a read error, since a much larger clone is one nucleotide away. V usage is TRBV5-5 and J usage is TRBJ2-7; D is undetermined. Germline CDR1 SGHKS, CDR2 YYEKEE (reference sequence). The CDR3 is 12 amino acids. For the CDR3, the DNA is TGTGCCTGCAGCCGGACGGATGCAGCGCAGTACTTC. Protein: CACSRTDAAQYF.

This clonotype was detected ten times or more. The chain is built from TRBV6-6 and TRBJ2-5; no reliable D call. The CDR3 sequence is 14 residues long. The V and J ends lost 6 bases and 2 bases respectively, with 13 bases between them. Germline CDR1 MNHNY, CDR2 SVGAGI (reference sequence). The CDR3 reads CASSQRTSQETQYF. The CDR3 bases are TGTGCCAGCAGCCAACGTACATCACAAGAGACCCAGTACTTC.

This clonotype showed up just once. The rearrangement links TRBV18 to TRBJ2-7; D is unresolved. Looked up from germline, CDR1 is KGHSH and CDR2 is LQKENI. Trimming pared 4 bases from V and 0 bases from J, leaving 10 bases between. This CDR3 is built from 14 residues. The DNA for the CDR3 is TGTGCCAGCTCACAGAATCTGATCTCCTACGAGCAGTACTTC. The encoded protein is CASSQNLISYEQYF.

This clonotype was recorded many times. The CDR3 here is CASSLSNTGELFF. In nucleotides, the CDR3 is TGTGCCAGCAGCTTATCTAACACCGGGGAGCTGTTTTTT. This sequence joins TRBV11-2 and TRBJ2-2; D gene ambiguous. The length of the CDR3 is 13 residues. Germline V gene sequence: CDR1 SGHAT, CDR2 FQNNGV. The V end was cut by 2 bases, the J end by 2 bases, with 3 bases between.

The rearrangement uses TRBV14 and TRBJ2-1; D is unresolved. Trimming removed 1 base from V and 8 bases from J, with 3 bases in between. There are 11 residues in the CDR3. Germline V gene sequence: CDR1 SGHDN, CDR2 FVKESK. The CDR3 sequence: CASSQGYEQFF. DNA for the CDR3: TGTGCCAGCAGCCAAGGCTATGAGCAGTTCTTC.

This clonotype was seen a single time. Compared with germline, one end of the junction differs, possibly owing to a read error. The chain carries TRBV10-3 and TRBJ2-2; D uncertain. The CDR3 runs to 14 residues. Germline CDR1 ENHRY, CDR2 SYGVKD. The CDR3 protein is CTISDRQHTGELFF. The CDR3 DNA reads TGTACCATCAGTGACCGGCAGCACACCGGGGAGCTGTTTTTT.

This clonotype showed up many times. The CDR3 nucleotides are TGTGCCAGCAGCCTCTCCGGTGGGGAGCAGTACTTC. It encodes CASSLSGGEQYF. The rearrangement joins TRBV28 to TRBJ2-7; the D is unclear. CDR1 and CDR2 from the germline V gene are MDHEN and SYDVKM. This CDR3 region has 12 residues. The ends were cut back, 6 bases at V and 7 bases at J, with 13 bases in the middle.

In this sample, this clonotype turned up a few times. The chain links TRBV5-6 to TRBJ2-1; TRBD2 matches 11 bases. The germline V gene encodes CDR1 SGHDT and CDR2 YYEEEE. V dropped 4 bases and J dropped 8; count of bases not matched to a gene: 8. The CDR3 has 15 amino acids. CDR3: CASSPPGLAVDEQFF. In DNA, the CDR3 is TGTGCCAGCAGCCCTCCGGGACTAGCGGTTGATGAGCAGTTCTTC.

On this clonotype: The final CDR3 position lacks the conserved phenylalanine or tryptophan, pointing to a likely read error. No DNA is shown, since the ends of the CDR3 on it are uncertain; the CDR3 is the one TCRdb lists. The rearrangement uses TRBV11-2 and TRBJ2-4; the tabulated D call, TRBD2, remains unverified against the DNA. Germline V gene lookup returns CDR1 SGHAT and CDR2 FQNNGV. Inclusive of both ends, the CDR3 amounts to 16 amino acids. The chain's CDR3 is CASNQTSGLAKNIQYL.